Following are 25 T cell receptor beta chains from one sample sequenced in a study of T cell responses to AZD1222 COVID-19 vaccine (dated by TCRdb to the early 2020s). The sample's time point, from its label and the paper: about 28 days (+/-7) after the second vaccine dose. Library prep was done by the immunoSEQ multiplex PCR assay. TCRdb stores this immuneACCESS table with in-frame sequences only. Part of the clones is absent; in the studies checked, under half of the shortfall reflects unresolved V genes, and no reason is known for the rest. The sample table records 80,000 to 100,000 clones; just over 85% of these occur just once. The ten top clones hold more than 5% of the sample. This specimen consisted of peripheral blood, obtained 28 days after the second AZD1222 dose. These receptors were obtained from an adult who received the AZD1222 COVID-19 vaccine.

V is TRBV6-5 and J is TRBJ1-5; D gene uncertain. The CDR3 loop spans 13 amino acids. V lost 6 bases to trimming and J lost 4 bases, with 10 bases between them. Germline-derived CDR1 and CDR2 are MNHEY and SVGAGI. CDR3 bases: TGTGCCAGCAGAGACCGAAGGAATCAGCCCCAGCATTTT. Translation gives CASRDRRNQPQHF.

V and J are TRBV5-1 and TRBJ2-5, with TRBD2 matching 14 bases. The V gene's germline CDR1 is SGHRS and CDR2 YFSETQ. The CDR3 loop spans 14 amino acids. V was clipped by 4 bases and J by 7 bases; unmatched bases: 3. This chain's CDR3 is CASSRGTSGGTQYF. CDR3 DNA: TGCGCCAGCAGCCGCGGGACTAGCGGGGGGACCCAGTACTTC.

This clone occurred once. The chain couples TRBV5-1 to TRBJ2-2; a possible D gene is TRBD2 (6 bases). This CDR3 has 15 amino acids. V was trimmed by 4 bases and J by 2 bases, leaving 12 bases between them. Per the germline V gene, CDR1 is SGHRS and CDR2 is YFSETQ. The CDR3 coding sequence is TGCGCCAGCAGCAACCTAGCGACCAACACCGGGGAGCTGTTTTTT. It translates to CASSNLATNTGELFF.

V gene TRBV20-1 combines with J gene TRBJ1-3; D is unresolved. The CDR3 runs to 11 residues. The germline V gene has CDR1 DFQATT and CDR2 SNEGSKA (reference sequence). The V end was cut by 5 bases, the J end by 9 bases, with 11 bases between. The CDR3 loop reads CSAQVQGTIYF. The CDR3 DNA is TGCAGTGCTCAGGTCCAAGGCACCATATATTTT.

The gene calls are TRBV28 and TRBJ2-3; maybe TRBD1 (6 bases). This CDR3 is built from 16 residues. CDR1 is MDHEN, CDR2 SYDVKM, per germline. V gave up 3 bases and J gave up 2 bases, with 15 bases separating them. The DNA for the CDR3 is TGTGCCAGCAGTTTGTCTTTGGGACAACTCACAGATACGCAGTATTTT. This translates into CASSLSLGQLTDTQYF. The variable domain in full, with the rest retrieved from reference TRBV28 and TRBJ2-3, is DVKVTQSSRYLVKRTGEKVFLECVQDMDHENMFWYRQDPGLGLRLIYFSYDVKMKEKGDIPEGYSVSREKKERFSLILESASTNQTSMYLCASSLSLGQLTDTQYFGPGTRLTVL.

The chain is built from TRBV9 and TRBJ1-1; D possibly corresponds to TRBD1 (5 bases). The CDR3 extends over 15 amino acids. Germline V gene lookup returns CDR1 SGDLS and CDR2 YYNGEE. Trimming stripped 0 bases from V and 1 base from J, with 10 bases between. The CDR3 coding sequence is TGTGCCAGCAGCGTAGAATCGACAGCGAACACTGAAGCTTTCTTT. As protein: CASSVESTANTEAFF.

The rearrangement joins TRBV5-4 to TRBJ2-2; D is uncertain. Germline values: CDR1 SGHNT, CDR2 YYREEE (reference sequence). CDR3 length equals 15 residues. V was cut by 4 bases and J by 9 bases, with 19 bases left in between. This CDR3 is CASSPAGSYGRELFF. The CDR3 nucleotides read TGTGCCAGCAGCCCAGCCGGGTCCTACGGTCGGGAGCTGTTTTTT.

This clone occurred once. The junction differs from germline at one of its ends, possibly a read error. The chain couples TRBV30 to TRBJ2-1; D perhaps matches TRBD1 (6 bases). This CDR3 contains 14 residues. Per the germline V gene, CDR1 is GTSNPN and CDR2 is SVGIG (reference sequence). In DNA form, the CDR3 reads TGTGCCTGGAGTTTAGGGGGAGAACTCGGTCGGCGGATCTTC. Translation: CAWSLGGELGRRIF.

The V call is TRBV20-1, the J call TRBJ2-5; D remains ambiguous. The germline CDR1 and CDR2 sequences are DFQATT and SNEGSKA (reference sequence). The V end lost 3 bases, the J end lost 0 bases, and 5 bases lay between the germline ends. CDR3 length equals 12 residues. CDR3 nucleotides: TGCAGTGCTAGTCGGGACCAAGAGACCCAGTACTTC. This encodes CSASRDQETQYF.

This rearrangement joins TRBV9 to TRBJ2-7, with 12 bases fitting TRBD2. The CDR3 sequence is 16 residues long. Germline values: CDR1 SGDLS, CDR2 YYNGEE. J lost 3 bases, V lost 0 bases, and 4 bases had no gene match. CDR3 sequence (DNA): TGTGCCAGCAGCGTAGAACTAGCGGGAGGCCTCTACGAGCAGTACTTC. Translated, it gives CASSVELAGGLYEQYF.

Here the CDR3 DNA reads TGCGCCAGCAGCCAAGATAGGGGGGGCGGGGCTAATGAAAAACTGTTTTTT. It translates to CASSQDRGGGANEKLFF. The chain joins TRBV4-1 to TRBJ1-4; D is possibly TRBD1 (6 bases). Trimming removed 0 bases from V and 3 bases from J, with 14 bases in between. Germline CDR1 reads MGHRA; CDR2 reads YSYEKL. The CDR3 totals 17 residues.

The chain uses TRBV6-2 or TRBV6-3 and TRBJ2-5, with TRBD2 matching over 8 bases. CDR3 length: 15 residues. Trimming removed 2 bases from V and 5 bases from J; junction bases left unmatched: 7. In germline, CDR1 is MNHEY, CDR2 SVGEGT. Written as DNA, the CDR3 is TGTGCCAGCAGTTACGAGAGCGGGAGCGTGGAGACCCAGTACTTC. Its translation: CASSYESGSVETQYF.

The chain links TRBV7-8 to TRBJ1-5, with D perhaps matching TRBD1 (5 bases). V was clipped by 3 bases and J by 1 base, with 13 bases between them. The CDR3 sequence is 16 residues long. Germline assignment: CDR1 SGHVS and CDR2 FQNEAQ. CDR3 sequence reads: CASSLRGDVSNQPQHF. CDR3 bases: TGTGCCAGCAGCTTGAGGGGAGACGTGAGCAATCAGCCCCAGCATTTT.

V usage is TRBV15 and J usage is TRBJ2-1; D possibly corresponds to TRBD2 (5 bases). The CDR3 runs 15 residues. Trimming shortened V by 4 bases and J by 4 bases, and 14 bases separated the two germline ends. Germline V gene lookup returns CDR1 LNHNV and CDR2 YYDKDF (reference sequence). This chain's CDR3 is CATSTLASNYNEQFF. The CDR3 DNA reads as TGTGCCACCAGCACGTTAGCGTCGAATTACAATGAGCAGTTCTTC.

The rearrangement links TRBV6-5 to TRBJ1-1; D is uncertain. The CDR3 has 12 amino acids. V lost 11 bases to trimming and J lost 1 base, with 11 bases between them. Germline V CDR1 and CDR2: MNHEY, SVGAGI. CDR3 region: CASRHWNTEAFF. CDR3 nucleotides: TGTGCCTCCCGTCATTGGAACACTGAAGCTTTCTTT.

The table lists this clone with a count of one. The gene calls are TRBV21-1 and TRBJ2-3; TRBD2 is the table's D call, not checked against the DNA. TRBV21-1 counts as a pseudogene. This CDR3 region has 17 residues. DNA for the CDR3: TGTGCCAGCAGCGGCGGGGCTAGCGGACCTCACACAGATACGCAGTATTTT. Protein product: CASSGGASGPHTDTQYF.

The genes are TRBV27 and TRBJ1-4, with TRBD1 matching 7 bases. The CDR3 loop spans 15 amino acids. V was pared by 6 bases and J by 3 bases, with 7 bases of the junction left unmatched. CDR1 and CDR2 from the germline V gene are MNHEY and SMNVEV (reference sequence). CDR3 loop: CASRSEGAANEKLFF. As DNA, the CDR3 is TGTGCCAGCAGGAGCGAGGGGGCAGCTAATGAAAAACTGTTTTTT.

The rearrangement joins TRBV4-1 to TRBJ2-5; tentative D call: TRBD2 (6 bases). CDR3 length equals 13 residues. V lost 4 bases, J lost 3 bases, and 9 bases lay in between. The V gene's germline CDR1 is MGHRA and CDR2 YSYEKL. Here the CDR3 DNA reads TGCGCCAGCAGCCGAGCGGGTGAAGAGACCCAGTACTTC. It specifies CASSRAGEETQYF.

The V gene is TRBV7-9, the J gene TRBJ2-7; 8 bases match TRBD1. Trimming at V came to 2 bases and at J to 4 bases, leaving 1 base not matched to a gene. Germline CDR1 reads SEHNR; CDR2 reads FQNEAQ (reference sequence). The CDR3 is 13 amino acids. For the CDR3, the DNA is TGTGCCAGCAGCTTACAGGGGGCGTACGAGCAGTACTTC. Amino acids: CASSLQGAYEQYF.

V gene TRBV6-5 combines with J gene TRBJ1-2; D gene ambiguous. This CDR3 comprises 16 residues. The ends were cut back, 0 bases at V and 0 bases at J, with 11 bases in the middle. Germline CDR1 MNHEY, CDR2 SVGAGI. The CDR3 loop reads CASSYSKARSNYGYTF. The CDR3 nucleotides are TGTGCCAGCAGTTACTCGAAGGCTCGATCTAACTATGGCTACACCTTC.

The chain is built from TRBV5-1 and TRBJ1-6, with 9 bases fitting TRBD1. CDR1 is SGHRS, CDR2 YFSETQ, per germline. This CDR3 has 16 residues. V trimming: 3 bases; J trimming: 7 bases; junction bases outside the gene matches: 8. The CDR3, as DNA: TGCGCCAGCAGCTATACCTGGACAGGGGCGAATTCACCCCTCCACTTT. Translation gives CASSYTWTGANSPLHF.

The gene calls are TRBV5-6 and TRBJ1-2, with TRBD1 matching over 7 bases. The trim removed 4 bases at V and 8 bases at J, leaving 11 bases unmatched. The length of the CDR3 is 14 residues. Germline assignment: CDR1 SGHDT and CDR2 YYEEEE. The DNA of the CDR3 is TGTGCCAGCAGCCGAGGGACAGAACCTATGGGCTACACCTTC. This sequence encodes CASSRGTEPMGYTF. Based on the CDR3 plus reference TRBV5-6 and TRBJ1-2, the full variable domain is DAGVTQSPTHLIKTRGQQVTLRCSPKSGHDTVSWYQQALGQGPQFIFQYYEEEERQRGNFPDRFSGHQFPNYSSELNVNALLLGDSALYLCASSRGTEPMGYTFGSGTRLTVV.

The chain combines TRBV7-3 with TRBJ2-7, with D uncertain. The V gene lost 1 base and the J gene lost 1 base, with 5 bases spanning the gap. CDR1 and CDR2 (germline): SGHTA, FQGTGA. The CDR3 is made up of 13 amino acids. The CDR3 region has the DNA TGTGCCAGCAGCTTAATTAAGTCCTACGAGCAGTACTTC. It is translated as CASSLIKSYEQYF.

CDR3 region: CASKRFSGNTIYF. The CDR3 DNA reads as TGTGCCAGCAAACGGTTCTCTGGAAACACCATATATTTT. The V and J genes are TRBV27 and TRBJ1-3; D is unresolved. Trimming shortened V by 7 bases and J by 0 bases, and 7 bases separated the two germline ends. CDR1 is MNHEY and CDR2 is SMNVEV in the germline V gene (reference sequence). This CDR3 comprises 13 residues.

This chain connects TRBV7-2 to TRBJ2-1, with D hard to call. Germline CDR1 and CDR2: SGHTA and FQGNSA. The CDR3 length is 14 residues. Trimming pared 5 bases from V and 0 bases from J, leaving 8 bases between. The CDR3 region is CASSTYGSYNEQFF. The DNA of the CDR3 is TGTGCCAGCAGCACCTATGGCTCCTACAATGAGCAGTTCTTC.